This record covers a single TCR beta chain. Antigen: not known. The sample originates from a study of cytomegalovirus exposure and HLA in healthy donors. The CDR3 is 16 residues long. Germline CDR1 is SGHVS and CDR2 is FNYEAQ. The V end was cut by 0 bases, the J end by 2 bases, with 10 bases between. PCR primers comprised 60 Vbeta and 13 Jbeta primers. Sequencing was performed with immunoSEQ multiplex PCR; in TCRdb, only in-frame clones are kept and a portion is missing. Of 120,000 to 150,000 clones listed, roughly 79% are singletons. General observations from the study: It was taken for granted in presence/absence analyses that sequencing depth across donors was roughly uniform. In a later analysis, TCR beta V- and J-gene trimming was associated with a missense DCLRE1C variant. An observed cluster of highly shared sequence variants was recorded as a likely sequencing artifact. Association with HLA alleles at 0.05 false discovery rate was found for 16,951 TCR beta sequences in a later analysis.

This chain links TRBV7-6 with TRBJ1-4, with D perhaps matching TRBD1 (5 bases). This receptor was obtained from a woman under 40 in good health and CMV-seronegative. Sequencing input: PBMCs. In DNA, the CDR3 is TGTGCCAGCAGCTTAGCGGAGGAGGGGACTAATGAAAAACTGTTTTTT. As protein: CASSLAEEGTNEKLFF. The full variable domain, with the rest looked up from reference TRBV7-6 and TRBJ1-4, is GAGVSQSPRYKVTKRGQDVALRCDPISGHVSLYWYRQALGQGPEFLTYFNYEAQQDKSGLPNDRFSAERPEGSISTLTIQRTEQRDSAMYRCASSLAEEGTNEKLFFGSGTQLSVL.